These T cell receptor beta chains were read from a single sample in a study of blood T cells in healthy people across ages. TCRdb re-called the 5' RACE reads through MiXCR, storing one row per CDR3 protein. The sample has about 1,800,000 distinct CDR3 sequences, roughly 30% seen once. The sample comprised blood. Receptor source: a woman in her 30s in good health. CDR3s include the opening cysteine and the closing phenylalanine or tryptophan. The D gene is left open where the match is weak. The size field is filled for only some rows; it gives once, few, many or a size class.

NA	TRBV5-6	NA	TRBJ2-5	CASSLVSSAETQYF	TGTGCCAGCAGCTTGGTTTCGAGCGCGGAGACCCAGTACTTC
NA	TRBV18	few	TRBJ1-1	CASSPTTVGVTEAFF	TGTGCCAGCTCACCCACGACAGTAGGTGTTACTGAAGCTTTCTTT
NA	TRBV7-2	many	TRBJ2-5	CASSLALDSPETQYF	TGTGCCAGCAGCTTAGCGCTTGACAGTCCAGAGACCCAGTACTTC
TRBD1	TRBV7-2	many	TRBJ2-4	CASSPHDRAGKNIQYF	TGTGCCAGCAGCCCCCACGACAGGGCGGGCAAAAACATTCAGTACTTC
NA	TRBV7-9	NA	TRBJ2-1	CASSLNPRGSYNEQFF	TGTGCCAGCAGCTTGAATCCTCGGGGATCCTACAATGAGCAGTTCTTC
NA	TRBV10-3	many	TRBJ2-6	CATMAGFSGANVLTF	TGTGCCACCATGGCAGGGTTTTCTGGGGCCAACGTCCTGACTTTC
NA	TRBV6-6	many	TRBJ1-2	CASSYESRVDYGYTF	TGTGCCAGCAGTTACGAGAGCAGGGTAGACTATGGCTACACCTTC
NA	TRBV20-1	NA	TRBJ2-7	CSAKLSSYEQYF	TGCAGTGCCAAGCTTTCCTCCTACGAGCAGTACTTC
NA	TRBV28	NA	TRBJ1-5	CASPGNPRSQPQHF	TGTGCCAGCCCCGGGAACCCTCGGAGTCAGCCCCAGCATTTT
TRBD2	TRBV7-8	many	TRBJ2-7	CASSPTSGSREQYF	TGTGCCAGCAGCCCTACTAGCGGGAGTAGGGAGCAGTACTTC
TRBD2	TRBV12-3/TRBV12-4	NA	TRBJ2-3	CASSFAASGGLSSTDTQYF	TGTGCCAGCAGTTTCGCCGCTAGCGGGGGGCTTTCTAGCACAGATACGCAGTATTTT
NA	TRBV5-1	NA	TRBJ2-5	CASSPGTHGETQYF	TGCGCCAGCAGCCCCGGGACGCACGGAGAGACCCAGTACTTC
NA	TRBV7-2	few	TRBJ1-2	CASSPPLGGLYGYTF	TGTGCCAGCAGCCCCCCTCTAGGGGGGTTATATGGCTACACCTTC
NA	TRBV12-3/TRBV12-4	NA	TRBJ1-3	CASSLTGGNTIYF	TGTGCCAGCAGTTTGACCGGCGGAAACACCATATATTTT
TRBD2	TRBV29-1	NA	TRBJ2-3	CSVAGRLSTDTQYF	TGCAGCGTAGCGGGGCGGCTTTCCACAGATACGCAGTATTTT
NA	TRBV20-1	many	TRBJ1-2	CSARARTGKGYTF	TGCAGTGCTAGAGCCCGAACAGGGAAGGGCTACACCTTC
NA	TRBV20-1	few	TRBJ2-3	CSASKLPSSDTQYF	TGCAGTGCTAGCAAATTACCCTCTTCAGATACGCAGTATTTT
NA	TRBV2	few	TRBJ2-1	CASRGGGAYNEQFF	TGTGCCAGCCGGGGCGGCGGGGCTTACAATGAGCAGTTCTTC
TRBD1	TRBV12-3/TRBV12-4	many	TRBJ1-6	CASSLGTGGGSPLHF	TGTGCCAGCAGCCTAGGGACAGGGGGAGGTTCACCCCTCCACTTT
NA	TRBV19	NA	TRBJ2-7	CAGSMGGEQYF	TGTGCCGGTAGTATGGGCGGCGAGCAGTACTTC
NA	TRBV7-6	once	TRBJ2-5	CVSSFRGGSRTDQETQYF	TGTGTCAGCAGCTTTAGGGGGGGTAGCAGGACAGACCAAGAGACCCAGTACTTC
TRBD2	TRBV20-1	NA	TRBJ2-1	CSARRLAGPSSYNEQFF	TGCAGTGCTAGACGACTAGCGGGGCCGAGCTCCTACAATGAGCAGTTCTTC
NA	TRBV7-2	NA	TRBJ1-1	CASSHRRDTRNTEAFF	TGTGCCAGCAGCCACCGGAGGGACACCAGGAACACTGAAGCTTTCTTT
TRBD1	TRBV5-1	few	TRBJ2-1	CASSLGDRSYYNEQFF	TGCGCCAGCAGCTTGGGGGACAGGTCCTATTACAATGAGCAGTTCTTC
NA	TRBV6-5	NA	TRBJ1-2	CASSYSGSFLGYTF	TGTGCCAGCAGTTACTCGGGCAGCTTCCTGGGCTACACCTTC
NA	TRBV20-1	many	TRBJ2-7	CSAREPRPGEQYF	TGCAGTGCTAGAGAGCCGAGGCCGGGGGAGCAGTACTTC
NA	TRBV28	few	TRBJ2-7	CAGSLRQLSSYEQYF	TGTGCCGGCAGTTTACGGCAGTTAAGCTCCTACGAGCAGTACTTC